This entry describes one T cell receptor beta chain. Antigen: not known. The data belong to a study of OX40 agonist ivuxolimab in advanced cancers. CDR1 SGHRS and CDR2 YFSETQ come from the germline V gene. The CDR3 sequence is 15 residues long. With V trimmed by 4 bases and J by 5 bases, 11 bases remained unmatched. General study points: Dose levels from 0.1 to 3.0 mg/kg saw CD4+ and CD8+ blood T cells expand clonally by week 6. Which antigen the expanded peripheral T cells recognized is unknown. Expanded clones belonging to CD8+ T cells outnumbered, on average, those of CD4+.

Generated by immunoSEQ multiplex PCR, the TCRdb table keeps only in-frame clones and is missing some. The top ten clones hold 6.2% of a sample with fewer than 100,000 clones, more than 75% of them seen once. The chain has TRBV5-1 and TRBJ2-5; 7 nucleotides line up with TRBD1. The origin of this receptor is an adult with an advanced solid tumor such as melanoma, head and neck, liver or kidney cancer. The input for sequencing was CD4+ or CD8+ T cells sorted from blood, taken in a trial of the OX40 agonist ivuxolimab. The CDR3 DNA is TGCGCCAGCAGCAGGGATACAGGGGCCGGGGAGACCCAGTACTTC. Protein product: CASSRDTGAGETQYF.